The present TCR beta chain was sequenced within a study of T cell changes during pregnancy in multiple sclerosis (dated by TCRdb to 2018 to 2020). About the investigation overall: In women with multiple sclerosis, the researchers looked at how the T cell repertoire shifted as pregnancy progressed.

CDR1 LGHNA and CDR2 YNFKEQ are derived from the germline V gene. The CDR3 sequence holds 17 residues, the cysteine and phenylalanine included. The kept DNA is CDR3 alone, 51 bases in frame from the first base. From V the trimming removes 0 bases and from J it removes 10 bases, while the gene matches leave 14 bases of the junction unaccounted for. This clone was found once. The antigen this receptor binds is unknown. Per-base quality was not reported, and no clone a single base away is much larger than it. Library method: the immunoSEQ multiplex PCR assay. Not all clones reach the TCRdb copy of this immuneACCESS table, which keeps in-frame sequences only. Checked studies attribute under half of the gap to unresolved V genes and leave the rest unexplained. The sample contains about 83,000 clones, 91% of them found a single time. The ten largest make up 3% to 4% of the sample.

The chain uses TRBV4-2 and TRBJ1-4, with 7 bases matching TRBD1. The TCR was taken from a female donor in good health, serving as a control in a pregnancy study. Some clones in this sample may be carry-over from other donors' samples. This sample comprised PBMCs, obtained in the first trimester of pregnancy. The CDR3 corresponds to CASSQDFRGPRSGKLFF. In nucleotides, the sequence is TGTGCCAGCAGCCAAGATTTTAGGGGGCCGAGATCCGGAAAACTGTTTTTT.